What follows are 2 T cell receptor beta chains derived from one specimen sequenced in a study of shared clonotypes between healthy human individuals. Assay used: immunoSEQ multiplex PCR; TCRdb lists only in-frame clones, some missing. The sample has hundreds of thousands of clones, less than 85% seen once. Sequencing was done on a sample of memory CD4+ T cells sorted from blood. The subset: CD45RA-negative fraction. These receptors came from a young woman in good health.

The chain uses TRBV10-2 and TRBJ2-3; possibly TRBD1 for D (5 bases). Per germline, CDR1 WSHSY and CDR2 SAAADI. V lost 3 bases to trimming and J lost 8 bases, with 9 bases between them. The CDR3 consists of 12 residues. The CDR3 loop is CASSDSGITQYF. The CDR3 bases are TGCGCCAGCAGTGATTCAGGGATTACGCAGTATTTT.

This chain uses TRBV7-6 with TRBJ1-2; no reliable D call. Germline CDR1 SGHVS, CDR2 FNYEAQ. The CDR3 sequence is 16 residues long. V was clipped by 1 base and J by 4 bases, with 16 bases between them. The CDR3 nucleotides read TGTGCCAGCAGCTTAGGGGTAGCGGGTGGAGGCTATGGCTACACCTTC. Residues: CASSLGVAGGGYGYTF.